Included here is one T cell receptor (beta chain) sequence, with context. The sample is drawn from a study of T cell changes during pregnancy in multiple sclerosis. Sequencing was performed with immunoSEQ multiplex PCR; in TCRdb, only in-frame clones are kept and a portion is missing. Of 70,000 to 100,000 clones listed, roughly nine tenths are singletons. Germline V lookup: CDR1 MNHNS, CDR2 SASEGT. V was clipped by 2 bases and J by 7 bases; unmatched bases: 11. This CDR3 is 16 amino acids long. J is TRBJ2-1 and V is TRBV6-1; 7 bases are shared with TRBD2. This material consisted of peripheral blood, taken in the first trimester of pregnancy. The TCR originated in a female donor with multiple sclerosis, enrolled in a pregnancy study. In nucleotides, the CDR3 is TGTGCCAGCAGTGAACTAGAGCGGGGTGGGGGGAATGAGCAGTTCTTC. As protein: CASSELERGGGNEQFF.